The rows below give T cell receptor beta chains drawn from one sample of a study. TCRdb re-called the 5' RACE reads through MiXCR, storing one row per CDR3 protein. Of roughly 46,000 distinct CDR3 sequences detected, around a quarter appear once; the ten largest clones hold 2% to 2.5%. Sequencing was done on a sample of naive CD4+ T cells sorted from blood. All receptors come from a female donor with breast cancer. Both conserved end residues are part of each CDR3. Each record gives: J gene, D gene, V gene, clone size, CDR3 DNA, CDR3 protein. The D gene is left open where the match is weak. Expanded clones are given a class, and other clones once, few, many or no size at all.

>TRBJ1-2|TRBD1|TRBV5-5|-
TGTGCCAGCAGCCCGGGACAGGGAGCCTTCTATGGCTACACCTTC
CASSPGQGAFYGYTF
>TRBJ1-1|TRBD1|TRBV7-9|few
TGTGCCAGCAGCTCGGGACAGTTGAACACTGAAGCTTTCTTT
CASSSGQLNTEAFF
>TRBJ2-6|-|TRBV5-1|-
TGCACCAGCAGGTGGGATACTGGGGCCAACGTCCTGACTTTC
CTSRWDTGANVLTF
>TRBJ2-7|-|TRBV7-6|few
TGTGCCAGCAGCTTTAACAGCGGATACGAGCAGTACTTC
CASSFNSGYEQYF
>TRBJ1-1|-|TRBV10-3|few
TGTGCCATCAGTGAGTCGATCACTGAAGCTTTCTTT
CAISESITEAFF
>TRBJ2-7|TRBD1|TRBV6-5|-
TGTGCCAGCAGTGTCGGACAGGGACCCTACGAGCAGTACTTC
CASSVGQGPYEQYF
>TRBJ1-2|-|TRBV29-1|-
TGCAGCGTTGGAGACACCTATGTCTATGGCTACACCTTC
CSVGDTYVYGYTF
>TRBJ2-5|-|TRBV6-6|-
TGTGCCAGCAGTCCGGGGGGCCCCCAAGAGACCCAGTACTTC
CASSPGGPQETQYF
>TRBJ2-3|TRBD1|TRBV4-3|-
TGCGCCAGCAGCCCACACGACAGGGGGCAAGATACGCAGTATTTT
CASSPHDRGQDTQYF
>TRBJ2-5|-|TRBV25-1|-
TGTGCCAGCAGTGAACGTAAGGAAGAGACCCAGTACTTC
CASSERKEETQYF
>TRBJ2-5|TRBD2|TRBV7-2|-
TGTGCCAGCAGCTCCCGACTAGCGGGGGAGACCCAGTACTTC
CASSSRLAGETQYF
>TRBJ1-6|TRBD1|TRBV5-1|few
TGCGCCAGCAGCTTGGAGGGGACAGGGGCTGGTTCACCCCTCCACTTT
CASSLEGTGAGSPLHF
>TRBJ2-1|TRBD1|TRBV20-1|-
TGCAGTGCTAGAGACAACAGGGGTCCGTTCTTC
CSARDNRGPFF
>TRBJ1-2|-|TRBV4-1|-
TGCGCCAGCACTCCCGCAAGTAACTATGGCTACACCTTC
CASTPASNYGYTF
>TRBJ2-1|-|TRBV6-2/TRBV6-3|-
TGTGCCAGCAGACCCGACCAACTGAACAATGAGCAGTTCTTC
CASRPDQLNNEQFF
>TRBJ2-1|TRBD2|TRBV6-6|-
TGTGCCAGCAGTCCCCGGACTAGCGGGAGAGGGAATGAGCAGTTCTTC
CASSPRTSGRGNEQFF
>TRBJ1-1|TRBD1|TRBV9|few
TGTGCCAGCAGCGTAGGTCAGGGGGCGGGCACTGAAGCTTTCTTT
CASSVGQGAGTEAFF
>TRBJ2-6|-|TRBV5-1|few
TGCGCCAGCAGCTTGGAGAACTCTGGGGCCAACGTCCTGACTTTC
CASSLENSGANVLTF
>TRBJ2-7|-|TRBV20-1|large
TGCAGTGCTAGAGTAGGAGGGAGCTCCTACGAGCAGTACTTC
CSARVGGSSYEQYF
>TRBJ2-1|TRBD1|TRBV20-1|few
TGCAGTGCTAGACCGGGACAGGGGTTAGGTATTAAGCAGTTCTTC
CSARPGQGLGIKQFF
>TRBJ2-3|-|TRBV9|few
TGTGCCAGCAGCGTAGGTCGCGACGGCACAGATACGCAGTATTTT
CASSVGRDGTDTQYF
>TRBJ2-7|TRBD2|TRBV9|few
TGTGCCAGCAGCCCCCAAGGGACTAGCGGGTTCTACGAGCAGTACTTC
CASSPQGTSGFYEQYF
>TRBJ2-7|TRBD2|TRBV4-3|few
TGCGCCAGCAGCCAACGAGGGGAGGGGCTAGGCGAGCAGTACTTC
CASSQRGEGLGEQYF
>TRBJ2-3|-|TRBV21-1|few
TGTGCCAGCAGCAAACTGAAGCGGGAGTGCGATACGCAGTATTTT
CASSKLKRECDTQYF
>TRBJ2-1|-|TRBV9|many
TGTGCCAGCAGCGTAGCTGACTACAATGAGCAGTTCTTC
CASSVADYNEQFF
>TRBJ2-1|-|TRBV11-2|-
TGTGCCAGCAGCTTAGGTGGGAACCCCTCCTACAATGAGCAGTTCTTC
CASSLGGNPSYNEQFF
>TRBJ2-5|-|TRBV7-9|-
TGTGCCAGCAGAGCTAGCGCAACCCGTGAGACCCAGTACTTC
CASRASATRETQYF
>TRBJ2-5|-|TRBV4-1|few
TGCGCCAGCAGCCAAGCCGGTGGGGCCCGCCGGACCCAGTACTTC
CASSQAGGARRTQYF
>TRBJ2-3|-|TRBV4-2|many
TGTGCCAGCAGCCAAGATGTATCTACAGATACGCAGTATTTT
CASSQDVSTDTQYF
>TRBJ2-1|TRBD2|TRBV7-6|many
TGTGCCAGCAGCTTAAGGGCGGGGGGCTCCTCCTACAATGAGCAGTTCTTC
CASSLRAGGSSYNEQFF
>TRBJ2-2|-|TRBV5-1|-
TGCGCCAGCAGACAGGACATCCCAAACACCGGGGAGCTGTTTTTT
CASRQDIPNTGELFF
>TRBJ1-1|-|TRBV10-3|-
TGTGCCATCAGTGAGTCGGGGGCTGGCACTGAAGCTTTCTTT
CAISESGAGTEAFF
>TRBJ2-7|-|TRBV5-1|-
TGCGCCGGCAGCTCGCCCGGGGGCAGGGCCTACGAGCAGTACTTC
CAGSSPGGRAYEQYF
>TRBJ2-5|TRBD2|TRBV30|-
TGTGCCTGGGTTCCCCGGACTAGCGGATCGCACGAGACTCAGTACTTC
CAWVPRTSGSHETQYF